This T cell receptor (beta chain) originates from a study of CD8 T cells in ankylosing spondylitis (dated by TCRdb to 2016 to 2017). As for the study more broadly: T cell receptor beta repertoires were profiled in healthy donors and ankylosing spondylitis patients so that disease-linked TCR variants could be found. Peripheral blood was sampled, and synovial fluid was also collected from ankylosing spondylitis patients. In total, the full study cohort was made up of 95 to 110 healthy donors and some 26 ankylosing spondylitis patients. The investigation overall reported the following: A CD8+ phenotype was shown by the disease-linked clones, which were found at relatively low frequencies in peripheral blood. Some motif variants were previously reported in synovial fluid and blood of reactive arthritis patients, suggesting common disease-initiation mechanisms. Blood from ankylosing spondylitis patients appeared to be characterized by a TCR beta motif composed of roughly eight highly homologous amino acid variants. The disease-linked clones were reported to be significantly enriched in matched synovial fluid samples from ankylosing spondylitis patients.

From the cysteine up to the phenylalanine, the CDR3 has a length of 13 residues. Only CDR3 DNA is held: 39 bases, read in frame from base 1. TCRdb records Illumina HiSeq 2500 as the sequencer. Quantitative 5'-RACE with molecular barcodes was the method used to prepare the TCR beta libraries. The study's own analysis went as follows. A new computational method based on a probabilistic model of VDJ rearrangement was used to identify disease-linked TCR variants. TCRdb trimmed the raw reads at Q25, called clones with MiXCR and kept productive beta chains. Each CDR3 protein appears once, grouped with its most common genes and DNA. V and J calls and clone size were set by TCRdb, not the authors. This sample comprises roughly 230,000 distinct CDR3 sequences, 7.5% to 9.5% of them detected only once. The ten largest account for 4.5% to 5% of the sample. As to this clonotype: There is no known antigen for this receptor. Given a much more abundant clone one base away, this may be a read error.

In this chain, TRBV12-3 or TRBV12-4 is recombined with TRBJ1-1, and 7 junctional nucleotides match TRBD1. Sequenced: blood, either unsorted or a sorted T cell fraction (not recorded which). This sequence originates from a female donor with ankylosing spondylitis or in good health (not recorded which). CDR3 loop: CASSTTGNTGAFF. The nucleotide sequence is given as TGTGCCAGCAGTACGACAGGGAACACTGGAGCTTTCTTT.